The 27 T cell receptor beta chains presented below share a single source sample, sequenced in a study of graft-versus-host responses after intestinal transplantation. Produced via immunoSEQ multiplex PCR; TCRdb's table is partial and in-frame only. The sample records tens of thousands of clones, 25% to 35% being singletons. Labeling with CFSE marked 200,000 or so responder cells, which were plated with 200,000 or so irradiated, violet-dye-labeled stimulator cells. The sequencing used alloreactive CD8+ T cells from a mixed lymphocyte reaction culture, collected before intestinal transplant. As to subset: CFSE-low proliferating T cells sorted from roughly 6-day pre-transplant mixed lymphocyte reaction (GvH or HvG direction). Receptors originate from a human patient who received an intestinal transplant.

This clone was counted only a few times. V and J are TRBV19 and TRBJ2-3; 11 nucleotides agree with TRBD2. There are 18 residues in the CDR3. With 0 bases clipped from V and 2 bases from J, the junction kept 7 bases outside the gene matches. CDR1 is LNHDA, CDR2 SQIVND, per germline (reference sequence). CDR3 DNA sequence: TGTGCCAGTAGTATAGATCGGCTAGCGGGGGGCCTCACAGATACGCAGTATTTT. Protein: CASSIDRLAGGLTDTQYF. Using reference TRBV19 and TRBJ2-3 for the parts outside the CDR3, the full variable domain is DGGITQSPKYLFRKEGQNVTLSCEQNLNHDAMYWYRQDPGQGLRLIYYSQIVNDFQKGDIAEGYSVSREKKESFPLTVTSAQKNPTAFYLCASSIDRLAGGLTDTQYFGPGTRLTVL.

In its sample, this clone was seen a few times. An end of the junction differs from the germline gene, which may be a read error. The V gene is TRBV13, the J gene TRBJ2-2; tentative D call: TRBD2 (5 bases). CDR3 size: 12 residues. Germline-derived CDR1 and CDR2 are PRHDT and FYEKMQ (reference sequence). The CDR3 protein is CASSSRTGVLFF. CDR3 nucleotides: TGTGCCAGCAGCTCGCGCACCGGGGTGCTGTTTTTT.

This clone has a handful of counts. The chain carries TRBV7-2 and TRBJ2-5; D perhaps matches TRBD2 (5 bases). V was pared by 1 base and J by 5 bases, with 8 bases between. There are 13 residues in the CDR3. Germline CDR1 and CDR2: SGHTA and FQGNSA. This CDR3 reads CASSLGTLETQYF. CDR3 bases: TGTGCCAGCAGCTTAGGGACTTTGGAGACCCAGTACTTC.

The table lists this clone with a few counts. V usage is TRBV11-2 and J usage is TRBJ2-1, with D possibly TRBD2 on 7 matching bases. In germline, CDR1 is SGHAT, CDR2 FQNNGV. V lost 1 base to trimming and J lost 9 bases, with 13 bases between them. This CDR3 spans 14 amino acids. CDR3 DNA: TGTGCCAGCAGCTTAGGATCGGGGGGCGGTGAGCAGTTCTTC. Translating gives CASSLGSGGGEQFF.

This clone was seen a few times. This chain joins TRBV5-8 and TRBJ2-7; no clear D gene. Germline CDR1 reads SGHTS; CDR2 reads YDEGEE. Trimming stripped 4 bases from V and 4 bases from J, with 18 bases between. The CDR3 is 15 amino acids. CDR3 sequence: CASSDQPSRSYEQYF. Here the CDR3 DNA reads TGTGCCAGCAGCGATCAGCCTAGTAGGTCGTACGAGCAGTACTTC. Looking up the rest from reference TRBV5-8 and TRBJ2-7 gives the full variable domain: EAGVTQSPTHLIKTRGQQATLRCSPISGHTSVYWYQQALGLGLQFLLWYDEGEERNRGNFPPRFSGRQFPNYSSELNVNALELEDSALYLCASSDQPSRSYEQYFGPGTRLTVT.

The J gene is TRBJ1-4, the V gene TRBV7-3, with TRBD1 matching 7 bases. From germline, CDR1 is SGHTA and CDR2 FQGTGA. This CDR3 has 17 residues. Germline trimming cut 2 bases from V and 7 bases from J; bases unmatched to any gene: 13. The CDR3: CASSLDRDTLAFEKLFF. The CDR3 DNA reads TGTGCCAGCAGCTTAGACAGGGATACTTTAGCCTTTGAAAAACTGTTTTTT. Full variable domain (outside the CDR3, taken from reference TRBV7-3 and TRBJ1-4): GAGVSQTPSNKVTEKGKYVELRCDPISGHTALYWYRQSLGQGPEFLIYFQGTGAADDSGLPNDRFFAVRPEGSVSTLKIQRTERGDSAVYLCASSLDRDTLAFEKLFFGSGTQLSVL.

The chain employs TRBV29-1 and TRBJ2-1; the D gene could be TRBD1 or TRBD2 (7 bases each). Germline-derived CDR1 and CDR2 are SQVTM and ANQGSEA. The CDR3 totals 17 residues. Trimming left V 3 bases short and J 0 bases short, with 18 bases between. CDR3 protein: CSVDGQGGDSSYNEQFF. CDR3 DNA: TGCAGCGTTGATGGGCAGGGGGGGGACTCCTCCTACAATGAGCAGTTCTTC.

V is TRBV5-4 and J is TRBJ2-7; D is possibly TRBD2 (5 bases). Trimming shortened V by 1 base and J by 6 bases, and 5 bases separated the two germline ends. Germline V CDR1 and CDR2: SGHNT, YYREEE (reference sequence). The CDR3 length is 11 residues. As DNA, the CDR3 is TGTGCCAGCAGCTTGACTAGCGAGCAGTACTTC. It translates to CASSLTSEQYF.

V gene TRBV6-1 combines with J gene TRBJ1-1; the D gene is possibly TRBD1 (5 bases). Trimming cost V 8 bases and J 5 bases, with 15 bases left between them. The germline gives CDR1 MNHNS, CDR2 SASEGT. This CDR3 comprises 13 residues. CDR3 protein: CASPGLTTTEAFF. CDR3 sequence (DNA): TGTGCCAGCCCGGGGCTCACGACAACTGAAGCTTTCTTT.

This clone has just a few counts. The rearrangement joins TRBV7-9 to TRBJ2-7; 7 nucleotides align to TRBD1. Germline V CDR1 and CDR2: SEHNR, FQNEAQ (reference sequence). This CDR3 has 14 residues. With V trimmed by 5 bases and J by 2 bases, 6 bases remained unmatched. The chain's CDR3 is CASSPQGVTYEQYF. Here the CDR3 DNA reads TGTGCCAGCAGCCCGCAGGGGGTGACCTACGAGCAGTACTTC.

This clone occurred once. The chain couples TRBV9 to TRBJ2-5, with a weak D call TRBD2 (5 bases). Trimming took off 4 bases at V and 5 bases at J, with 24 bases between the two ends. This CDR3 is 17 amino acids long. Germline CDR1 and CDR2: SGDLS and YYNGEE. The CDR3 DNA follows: TGTGCCAGCAGCCCCAGGACTGGGGTGAGGGCGAGGGAGACCCAGTACTTC. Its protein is CASSPRTGVRARETQYF.

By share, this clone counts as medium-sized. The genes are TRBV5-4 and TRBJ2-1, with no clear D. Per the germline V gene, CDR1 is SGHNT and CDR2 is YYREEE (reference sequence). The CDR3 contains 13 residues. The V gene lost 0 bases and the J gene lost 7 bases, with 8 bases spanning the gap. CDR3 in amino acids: CASSLGDLNEQFF. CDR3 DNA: TGTGCCAGCAGCTTGGGAGACCTGAATGAGCAGTTCTTC.

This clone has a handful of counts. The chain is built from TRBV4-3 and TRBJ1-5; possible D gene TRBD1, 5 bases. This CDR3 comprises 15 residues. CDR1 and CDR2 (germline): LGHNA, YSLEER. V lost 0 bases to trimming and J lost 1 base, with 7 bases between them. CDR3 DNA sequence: TGCGCCAGCAGCCAAGATGGGGGAAGCAATCAGCCCCAGCATTTT. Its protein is CASSQDGGSNQPQHF.

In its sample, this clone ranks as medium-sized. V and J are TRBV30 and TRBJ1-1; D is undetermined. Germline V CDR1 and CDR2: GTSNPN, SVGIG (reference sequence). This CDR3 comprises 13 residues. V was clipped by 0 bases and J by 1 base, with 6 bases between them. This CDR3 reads CAWSVPGNTEAFF. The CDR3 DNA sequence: TGTGCCTGGAGTGTACCTGGGAACACTGAAGCTTTCTTT.

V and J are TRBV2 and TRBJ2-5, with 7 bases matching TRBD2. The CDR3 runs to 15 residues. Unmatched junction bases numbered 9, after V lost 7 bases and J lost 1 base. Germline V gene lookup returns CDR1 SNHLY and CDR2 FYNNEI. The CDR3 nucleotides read TGTGCCAGCATCTATCCGGCTAGCGGCCAAGAGACCCAGTACTTC. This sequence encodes CASIYPASGQETQYF.

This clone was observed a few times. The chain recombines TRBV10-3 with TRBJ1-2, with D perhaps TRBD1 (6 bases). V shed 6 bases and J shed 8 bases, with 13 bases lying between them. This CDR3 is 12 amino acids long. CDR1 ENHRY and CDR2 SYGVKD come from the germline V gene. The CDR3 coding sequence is TGTGCCATCAGGCCGCAGGGGCGAGGCTACACCTTC. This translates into CAIRPQGRGYTF.

The CDR3 protein is CASSGLWEGSPPYEQYF. In DNA form, the CDR3 reads TGTGCCAGCAGCGGTTTATGGGAGGGAAGTCCCCCCTACGAGCAGTACTTC. The rearrangement links TRBV11-2 to TRBJ2-7, with 7 bases fitting TRBD2. The V segment lost 5 bases and the J segment 2 bases; nucleotides outside the gene matches: 15. This CDR3 region has 17 residues. Looked up from germline, CDR1 is SGHAT and CDR2 is FQNNGV.

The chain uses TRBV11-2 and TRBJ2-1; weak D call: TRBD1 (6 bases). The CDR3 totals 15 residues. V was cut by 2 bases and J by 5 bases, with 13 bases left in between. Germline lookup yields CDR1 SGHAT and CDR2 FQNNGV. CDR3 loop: CASSLWGLGDNEQFF. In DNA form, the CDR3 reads TGTGCCAGCAGCTTATGGGGGCTAGGGGACAATGAGCAGTTCTTC. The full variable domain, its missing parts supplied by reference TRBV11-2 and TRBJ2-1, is EAGVAQSPRYKIIEKRQSVAFWCNPISGHATLYWYQQILGQGPKLLIQFQNNGVVDDSQLPKDRFSAERLKGVDSTLKIQPAKLEDSAVYLCASSLWGLGDNEQFFGPGTRLTVL.

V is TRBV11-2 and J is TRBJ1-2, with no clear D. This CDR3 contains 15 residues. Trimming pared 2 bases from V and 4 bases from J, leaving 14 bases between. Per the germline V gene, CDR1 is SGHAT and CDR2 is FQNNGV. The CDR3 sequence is CASSLSETDGYGYTF. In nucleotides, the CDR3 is TGTGCCAGCAGCTTATCCGAAACGGACGGCTATGGCTACACCTTC.

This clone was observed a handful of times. CDR3 in DNA: TGTGCCAGCAGTTGGCGGGGGAACACTGAAGCTTTCTTT. Translated: CASSWRGNTEAFF. J is TRBJ1-1 and V is TRBV6-1; D uncertain. V lost 5 bases, J lost 1 base, and 8 bases lay in between. The germline CDR1 and CDR2 sequences are MNHNS and SASEGT. The CDR3 is 13 residues long.

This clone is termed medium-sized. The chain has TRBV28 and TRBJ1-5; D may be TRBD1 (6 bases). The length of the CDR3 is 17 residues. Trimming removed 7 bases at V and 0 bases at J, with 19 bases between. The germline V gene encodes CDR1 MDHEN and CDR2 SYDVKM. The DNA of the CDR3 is TGTGCCAGCATGGCGGGGTCAGGGGTTTTTAGCAATCAGCCCCAGCATTTT. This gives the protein CASMAGSGVFSNQPQHF.

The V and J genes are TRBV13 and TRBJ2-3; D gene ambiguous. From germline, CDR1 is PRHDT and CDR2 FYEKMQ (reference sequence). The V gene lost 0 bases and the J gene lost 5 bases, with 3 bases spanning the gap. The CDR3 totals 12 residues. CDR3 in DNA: TGTGCCAGCAGCTTAGGAGGAGATACGCAGTATTTT. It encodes CASSLGGDTQYF.

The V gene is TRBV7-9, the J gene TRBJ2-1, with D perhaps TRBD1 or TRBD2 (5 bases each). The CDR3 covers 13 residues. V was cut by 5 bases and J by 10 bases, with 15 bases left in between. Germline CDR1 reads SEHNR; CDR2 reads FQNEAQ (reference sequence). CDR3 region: CASSPLEGWEQFF. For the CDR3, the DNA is TGTGCCAGCAGCCCACTCGAGGGGTGGGAGCAGTTCTTC.

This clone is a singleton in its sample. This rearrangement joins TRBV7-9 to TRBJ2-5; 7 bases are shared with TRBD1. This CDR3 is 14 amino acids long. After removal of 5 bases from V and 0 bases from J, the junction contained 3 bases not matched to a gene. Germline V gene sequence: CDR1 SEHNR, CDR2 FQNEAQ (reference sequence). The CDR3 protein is CASSPDRDQETQYF. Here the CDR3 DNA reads TGTGCCAGCAGCCCAGACAGGGACCAAGAGACCCAGTACTTC.

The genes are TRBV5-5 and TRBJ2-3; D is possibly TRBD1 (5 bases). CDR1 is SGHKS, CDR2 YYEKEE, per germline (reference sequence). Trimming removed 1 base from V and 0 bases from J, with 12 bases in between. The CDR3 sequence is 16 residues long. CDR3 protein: CASSLTQVFSTDTQYF. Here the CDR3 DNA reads TGTGCCAGCAGCTTGACACAGGTCTTTAGCACAGATACGCAGTATTTT.

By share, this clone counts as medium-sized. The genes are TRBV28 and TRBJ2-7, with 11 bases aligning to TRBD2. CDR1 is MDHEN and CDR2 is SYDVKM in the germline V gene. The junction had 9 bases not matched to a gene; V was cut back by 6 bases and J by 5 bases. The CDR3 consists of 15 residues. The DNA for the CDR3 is TGTGCCAGCAGGTGGACTAGCGGGTTCCAGAACGAGCAGTACTTC. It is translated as CASRWTSGFQNEQYF.

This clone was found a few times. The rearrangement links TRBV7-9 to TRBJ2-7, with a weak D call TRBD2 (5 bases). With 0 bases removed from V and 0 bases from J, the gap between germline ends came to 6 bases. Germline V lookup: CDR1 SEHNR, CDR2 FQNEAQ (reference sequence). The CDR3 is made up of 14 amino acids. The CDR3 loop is CASSLAGNSYEQYF. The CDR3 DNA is TGTGCCAGCAGCTTAGCCGGGAACTCCTACGAGCAGTACTTC.